These 8 T cell receptor beta chains were sequenced from one sample in a study of cytomegalovirus exposure and HLA in healthy donors. The PCR contained 60 Vbeta and 13 Jbeta primers. Repertoires were generated with immunoSEQ multiplex PCR, while TCRdb's copy carries only in-frame clones and drops some. The table has around 200,000 clones, 79% seen once; the top ten hold approximately 2.1%. Sequences were obtained from PBMCs. These receptors all come from a woman between 45 and 65 years old in good health and CMV-seronegative.

This clone appeared once. The chain carries TRBV28 and TRBJ1-2; TRBD1 agrees at 9 bases. CDR1 and CDR2 from the germline V gene are MDHEN and SYDVKM. Trimming removed 4 bases from V and 7 bases from J; junction bases left unmatched: 13. This CDR3 is built from 16 residues. CDR3 sequence reads: CASSYPPGQGVSGYTF. In DNA, the CDR3 is TGTGCCAGCAGTTACCCGCCGGGACAGGGTGTTTCTGGCTACACCTTC.

The rearrangement uses TRBV6-1 and TRBJ1-2; 9 nucleotides match TRBD1. The CDR3 is 13 amino acids. Trimming removed 6 bases from V and 6 bases from J; junction bases left unmatched: 5. Per germline, CDR1 MNHNS and CDR2 SASEGT. Written as DNA, the CDR3 is TGTGCCAGCAGAGCGACAGGGGGGAATGGCTACACCTTC. It yields the protein CASRATGGNGYTF.

The chain carries TRBV14 and TRBJ1-2, with 12 bases aligning to TRBD1. The CDR3 runs 16 residues. V lost 8 bases, J lost 4 bases, and 11 bases stayed unmatched. Germline V lookup: CDR1 SGHDN, CDR2 FVKESK. The chain's CDR3 is CASFTTRDRGLYGYTF. The CDR3 DNA reads as TGTGCCAGCTTCACCACCCGGGACAGGGGGCTCTATGGCTACACCTTC. The full variable domain, completed using reference TRBV14 and TRBJ1-2, is EAGVTQFPSHSVIEKGQTVTLRCDPISGHDNLYWYRRVMGKEIKFLLHFVKESKQDESGMPNNRFLAERTGGTYSTLKVQPAELEDSGVYFCASFTTRDRGLYGYTFGSGTRLTVV.

This clone was seen only a few times. This chain uses TRBV5-1 with TRBJ1-2; tentatively, D is TRBD1 (5 bases). Germline CDR1 and CDR2: SGHRS and YFSETQ. The CDR3 is 18 amino acids. V was cut by 0 bases and J by 5 bases, with 23 bases left in between. The CDR3 sequence: CASSLDRGNRFGGYGYTF. The DNA for the CDR3 is TGCGCCAGCAGCTTGGACCGTGGGAACAGATTCGGGGGATATGGCTACACCTTC.

This clone has a handful of counts. The rearrangement links TRBV7-9 to TRBJ1-5; the match to TRBD1 covers 10 bases. The germline V gene has CDR1 SEHNR and CDR2 FQNEAQ (reference sequence). The CDR3 is made up of 14 amino acids. The ends lost 6 bases at V and 6 bases at J; junction bases unmatched: 5. The CDR3 spells CASSKDRGSQPQHF. The CDR3 nucleotides are TGTGCCAGCAGTAAGGACAGGGGGAGTCAGCCCCAGCATTTT.

This chain joins TRBV7-2 and TRBJ2-3; 8 nucleotides match TRBD1. This CDR3 contains 15 residues. CDR1 and CDR2 (germline): SGHTA, FQGNSA. J was trimmed by 3 bases and V by 5 bases; bases with no gene match: 7. The CDR3 is CASSGDRRNTDTQYF. The CDR3 coding sequence is TGTGCCAGCAGCGGGGACAGGCGAAATACAGATACGCAGTATTTT. Combining the CDR3 with reference TRBV7-2 and TRBJ2-3 gives the whole variable domain GAGVSQSPSNKVTEKGKDVELRCDPISGHTALYWYRQSLGQGLEFLIYFQGNSAPDKSGLPSDRFSAERTGGSVSTLTIQRTQQEDSAVYLCASSGDRRNTDTQYFGPGTRLTVL.

The gene calls are TRBV5-8 and TRBJ1-5; D is ambiguous. V shed 1 base and J shed 6 bases, with 8 bases lying between them. This CDR3 contains 13 residues. Looked up from germline, CDR1 is SGHTS and CDR2 is YDEGEE. The CDR3 reads CASSLRAGQPQHF. Written as DNA, the CDR3 is TGTGCCAGCAGCTTGAGGGCGGGTCAGCCCCAGCATTTT. Full variable domain (outside the CDR3, taken from reference TRBV5-8 and TRBJ1-5): EAGVTQSPTHLIKTRGQQATLRCSPISGHTSVYWYQQALGLGLQFLLWYDEGEERNRGNFPPRFSGRQFPNYSSELNVNALELEDSALYLCASSLRAGQPQHFGDGTRLSIL.

This clone came up once. The rearrangement links TRBV4-3 to TRBJ2-7; possible D gene TRBD2, 6 bases. The CDR3 runs to 13 residues. V was pared by 0 bases and J by 4 bases, with 7 bases between. The germline V gene encodes CDR1 LGHNA and CDR2 YSLEER. CDR3 residues: CASSQEEGYEQYF. CDR3 in DNA: TGCGCCAGCAGCCAAGAGGAGGGTTACGAGCAGTACTTC.